The rows below give T cell receptor beta chains drawn from one sample of a study of CD8+CD57+ T cells in acquired aplastic anemia. MiXCR, applied by TCRdb to the reads, yields one record per CDR3 protein. This sample yields 150,000 to 200,000 distinct CDR3 sequences, of which about 45% are seen a single time; roughly 2.8% belongs to the top ten. Material: sorted CD4+, CD8+, or CD8+CD57+ T cells (not recorded which) from PBMCs. These receptors all stem from a human donor with aplastic anemia. CDR3s include the opening cysteine and the closing phenylalanine or tryptophan. The D gene is left open where the match is weak. The size of a clone is reported for some rows only, either as once, few or many, or as a class for expanded clones.

v_call	clone_size	j_call	d_call	cdr3_aa	cdr3_nt
TRBV11-2	.	TRBJ2-5	.	CASSLGPGRGNMETQYF	TGTGCCAGCAGCTTAGGCCCCGGCAGGGGAAATATGGAGACCCAGTACTTC
TRBV6-1	many	TRBJ2-1	TRBD2	CASSVSAGGEQFF	TGTGCCAGCAGTGTTTCGGCGGGGGGTGAGCAGTTCTTC
TRBV20-1	many	TRBJ1-5	.	CSANSEGAKPQHF	TGCAGTGCTAACAGTGAGGGAGCGAAGCCCCAGCATTTT
TRBV7-2	.	TRBJ1-6	TRBD1	CASSDRTGSYSPLHF	TGTGCCAGCAGTGATAGGACAGGGTCTTATTCACCCCTCCACTTT
TRBV10-3	.	TRBJ1-4	TRBD1	CAISESMAGGYEKLFF	TGTGCCATCAGTGAGTCGATGGCAGGGGGTTATGAAAAACTGTTTTTT
TRBV9	many	TRBJ2-3	TRBD2	CASSGGLAADTQYF	TGTGCCAGCAGCGGGGGACTAGCGGCAGATACGCAGTATTTT
TRBV20-1	.	TRBJ2-7	TRBD1	CSARDLGTGGYEQYF	TGCAGTGCTAGAGATCTCGGGACAGGGGGCTACGAGCAGTACTTC
TRBV7-9	.	TRBJ2-7	.	CASSPNYEQYF	TGTGCCAGCAGCCCAAACTACGAGCAGTACTTC
TRBV3-1	.	TRBJ2-5	TRBD2	CASSQYGSGGQETQYF	TGTGCCAGCAGCCAATATGGTAGCGGGGGTCAAGAGACCCAGTACTTC
TRBV25-1	.	TRBJ2-1	.	CASSAWGSPFPLCSYNEQFF	TGTGCCAGCAGTGCCTGGGGCAGCCCCTTCCCACTGTGCTCCTACAATGAGCAGTTCTTC
TRBV7-6	.	TRBJ2-2	.	CASSAGTLGTGELFF	TGTGCCAGCAGCGCCGGGACACTAGGAACCGGGGAGCTGTTTTTT
TRBV5-4	few	TRBJ2-5	TRBD2	CASSSGTSGFATQETQYF	TGTGCCAGCAGCTCCGGGACTAGCGGATTCGCCACCCAAGAGACCCAGTACTTC
TRBV15	.	TRBJ2-7	.	CATRGAATYEQYF	TGTGCCACCAGGGGGGCGGCTACCTACGAGCAGTACTTC
TRBV20-1	.	TRBJ2-4	.	CSAIGVAKNIQYF	TGCAGTGCTATCGGAGTAGCCAAAAACATTCAGTACTTC
TRBV5-1	.	TRBJ2-2	.	CASSPIVTGELFF	TGCGCCAGCAGCCCGATCGTCACCGGGGAGCTGTTTTTT
TRBV27	.	TRBJ1-1	.	CASSPSLGNTEAFF	TGTGCCAGCAGTCCTTCTCTGGGGAACACTGAAGCTTTCTTT
TRBV4-1	many	TRBJ1-4	.	CASSQDNGNEKLFF	TGCGCCAGCAGCCAAGATAACGGGAATGAAAAACTGTTTTTT
TRBV6-4	.	TRBJ2-2	.	CASTEQGSTGELFF	TGTGCCAGCACCGAGCAGGGGAGCACCGGGGAGCTGTTTTTT
TRBV19	few	TRBJ2-7	TRBD2	CASASGDEQYF	TGTGCCAGTGCAAGCGGGGACGAGCAGTACTTC
TRBV25-1	.	TRBJ1-2	.	CASSPPGLSYGYTF	TGTGCCAGCAGTCCCCCCGGGCTCAGCTATGGCTACACCTTC
TRBV7-3	many	TRBJ2-1	.	CASSLSPAASYNEQFF	TGTGCCAGCAGCTTATCCCCAGCGGCCTCCTACAATGAGCAGTTCTTC
TRBV20-1	.	TRBJ2-7	.	CSASNSRVPMGYEQYF	TGCAGTGCTAGTAATAGTCGGGTACCGATGGGATACGAGCAGTACTTC
TRBV7-8	many	TRBJ2-7	TRBD1	CASSITTGGAGEQYF	TGTGCCAGCAGCATAACGACAGGGGGTGCGGGCGAGCAGTACTTC
TRBV10-3	.	TRBJ2-2	.	CAIRGGADTGELFF	TGTGCCATCAGAGGAGGGGCTGACACCGGGGAGCTGTTTTTT
TRBV27	.	TRBJ2-5	TRBD2	CASSARAGAQYF	TGTGCCAGCAGTGCCCGGGCGGGGGCCCAGTACTTC
TRBV30	many	TRBJ1-6	.	CASLDGPSYNSPLHF	TGTGCCTCCCTGGACGGCCCCTCCTATAATTCACCCCTCCACTTT
TRBV20-1	.	TRBJ2-7	.	CSASSRGRGYEQYF	TGCAGTGCCAGCAGCAGGGGTAGGGGCTACGAGCAGTACTTC
TRBV19	.	TRBJ1-4	TRBD1	CASSRTGTGYEKLFF	TGTGCCAGTAGCAGAACCGGGACAGGGTATGAAAAACTGTTTTTT
TRBV7-2	.	TRBJ1-5	.	CASSLQGSNQPQHF	TGTGCCAGCAGCTTACAAGGAAGCAATCAGCCCCAGCATTTT
TRBV7-9	.	TRBJ1-1	.	CASSLSMVTEAFF	TGTGCCAGCAGCTTAAGTATGGTCACTGAAGCTTTCTTT
TRBV12-3/TRBV12-4	few	TRBJ1-2	TRBD1	CASSLAGRGQYGYTF	TGTGCCAGCAGTTTAGCTGGCAGGGGGCAATATGGCTACACCTTC
TRBV5-4	few	TRBJ2-7	.	CASRQSGSYEQYF	TGTGCCAGCAGGCAGTCGGGGTCCTACGAGCAGTACTTC
TRBV19	.	TRBJ2-2	TRBD2	CASSIRTSEGGELFF	TGTGCCAGTAGTATTCGGACTAGCGAAGGCGGGGAGCTGTTTTTT